The rows below give T cell receptor beta chains drawn from one sample of a study of somatic mutations in cytotoxic T cells in rheumatoid arthritis. TCRdb's copy holds only in-frame clones and misses some; the assay was immunoSEQ multiplex PCR. The sample has about 10,000 clones, about four fifths seen once. Sequencing input: CD8+ T cells sorted from blood. These receptor sequences come from a woman aged 45-65 years in good health. Both conserved end residues are part of each CDR3.

TRBV6-5,CASSTRGQTEAFF
TRBV27,CASRPDRVETEAFF
TRBV30,CAWSVQVYNEQFF
TRBV4-3,CASSQQGHPNTEAFF
TRBV6-5,CASSLTRGGQPQHF
TRBV5-6,CASSPLGATNEKLFF
TRBV11-2,CASSLGAGGLDEQYF
TRBV7-9,CASSSRDTNTEAFF
TRBV6-4,CASSEEDRSTDTQYF
TRBV7-2,CASSLLTGQGVYEQYF
TRBV27,CASSLGGGNEQFF
TRBV7-2,CASSFDRRSGELFF
TRBV28,CASSLPGTGVGDGDEQFF
TRBV4-3,CASSLRTGRNEQFF
TRBV4-2,CASSQDLEDTQYF
TRBV5-4,CASSYSGTNTGELFF
TRBV28,CASSRSGSSAGANVLTF
TRBV7-9,CASRPQGSYEQYF
TRBV5-8,CASTWGTGGSGANVLTF
TRBV7-8,CASSFQGTEEQFF
TRBV4-2,CASSQAPGQGTDTQYF
TRBV28,CASSLIGLEQYF
TRBV27,CASSPRGGRDSPLHF
TRBV11-2,CASSSALGGMTDTQYF